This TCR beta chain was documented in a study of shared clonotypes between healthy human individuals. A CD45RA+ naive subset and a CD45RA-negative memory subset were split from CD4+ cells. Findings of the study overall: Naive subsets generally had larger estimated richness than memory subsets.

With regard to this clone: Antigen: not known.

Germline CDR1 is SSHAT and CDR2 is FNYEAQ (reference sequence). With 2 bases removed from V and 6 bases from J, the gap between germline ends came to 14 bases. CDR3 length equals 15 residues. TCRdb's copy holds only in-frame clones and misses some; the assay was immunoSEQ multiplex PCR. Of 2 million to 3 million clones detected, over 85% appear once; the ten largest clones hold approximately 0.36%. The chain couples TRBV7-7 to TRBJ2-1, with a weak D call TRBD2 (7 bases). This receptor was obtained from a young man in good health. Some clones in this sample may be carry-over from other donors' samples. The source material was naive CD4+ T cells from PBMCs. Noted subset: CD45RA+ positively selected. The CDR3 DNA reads TGTGCCAGCAGCTTATCGGGGGGCAGGTCCAATGAGCAGTTCTTC. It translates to CASSLSGGRSNEQFF.